This entry features one T cell receptor (beta chain) sequence. Its target is unknown. CDR1 is SGHDT, CDR2 YYEEEE, per germline. With 4 bases clipped from V and 0 bases from J, the junction kept 9 bases outside the gene matches. This CDR3 contains 16 residues. Unique molecular identifiers were added to individual cDNA molecules. One entry per CDR3 protein, called by TCRdb with MiXCR from the 5' RACE reads. The data hold 95,000 to 100,000 distinct CDR3 sequences, with approximately 10% observed a single time. The data were taken from a study of early T cells in non-severe SARS-CoV-2 infection. Study summary: The chains were unpaired, and the sequenced material was bulk RNA from unsorted whole blood. Study-wide results and caveats: Matching against VDJdb likely underestimated virus-specific expansions, favoring anti-spike CD8.

This TCR derives from an adult who was a healthcare worker with PCR-confirmed SARS-CoV-2 infection or an uninfected control (not recorded which). Sequencing input: whole blood. The V call is TRBV5-6, the J call TRBJ1-1; 7 bases map to TRBD1. The CDR3 DNA sequence: TGTGCCAGCAGCACCTACAGGGGATTCATGAACACTGAAGCTTTCTTT. Its translation: CASSTYRGFMNTEAFF.